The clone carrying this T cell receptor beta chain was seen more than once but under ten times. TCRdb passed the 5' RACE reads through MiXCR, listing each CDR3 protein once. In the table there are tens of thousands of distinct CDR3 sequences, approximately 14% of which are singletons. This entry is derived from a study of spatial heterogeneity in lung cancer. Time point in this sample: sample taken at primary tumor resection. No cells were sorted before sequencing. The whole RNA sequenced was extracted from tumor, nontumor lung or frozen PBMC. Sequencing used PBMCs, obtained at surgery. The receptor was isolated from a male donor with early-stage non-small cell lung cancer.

CDR3 in DNA: TGTGCCAGCAGTTACACCAACCCACCCCAGCCCCAGCATTTT. Translated, it gives CASSYTNPPQPQHF. The chain joins TRBV6-2 or TRBV6-3 to TRBJ1-5; no reliable D call. Germline V gene sequence: CDR1 MNHEY, CDR2 SVGEGT. V was cut by 2 bases and J by 7 bases, with 12 bases left in between. This CDR3 comprises 14 residues.